This T cell receptor beta chain was sequenced for a study of shared clonotypes between healthy human individuals (TCRdb year 2020). Regarding the study in general: A couple of women and three men aged 18 to 49 years were included in the cohort. For each donor, CD4 naive and CD4 memory were each run on three plates, CD8 naive on two plates, and CD8 memory on one plate. To estimate repertoire size and how much clonotypes are shared between individuals, the study performed deep sequencing of blood TCR repertoires from five healthy adults. To increase sequencing depth and limit assay-specific biases, different laboratories used diverse techniques to prepare libraries and sequence TCR repertoires. Each donor's leukapheresis produced roughly between roughly 0.94 and 9.5 billion PBMCs.

Study-wide findings and limitations: Naive subsets generally had larger estimated clonotype richness than memory subsets did. Even with the large sequencing depth, rarefaction of the sorted-subset datasets indicated that sequencing was incomplete. Sharing across a few donors was observed for about 5% of naive CD4, over 3% of naive CD8, about 2.5% of memory CD4, and around 0.4% of memory CD8 clonotypes. Clonotypes shared by all four sorted-subset donors showed higher generation probabilities than non-shared clonotypes. Sampling was restricted to blood, and TCR repertoires in tissue are likely to differ from TCR repertoires in blood. Pairwise subsampling led to the expectation that sequencing depth would affect the degree of clonotype sharing among donors. The genetic and exposure-history diversity represented was limited by the small number of donors.

For this clone: Its binding antigen is unknown. Base qualities are not provided; no much larger clone lies one nucleotide away.

Donors were healthy HIV-negative adults with no recently reported acute infections or vaccinations. Every donor was a Caucasian adult living in Nashville, Tennessee, USA. CD4+ T cells were enriched through magnetic negative selection, after which naive cells were positively selected on CD45RA and the remaining negative fraction served as the memory subset. Blood was collected by leukapheresis, and PBMCs were isolated by Ficoll-Histopaque density gradient centrifugation and then cryopreserved in liquid nitrogen vapor phase. Analytical flow cytometry was used to check the purity and quantity of each magnetically sorted T cell population. Genomic DNA was isolated from each sorted fraction and quantified by UV absorbance on a Nanodrop 2000c. The cysteine opens and the phenylalanine closes a CDR3 of 17 amino acids. The read is trimmed to its CDR3 DNA, 51 bases read in frame from base 1. Sequences SGHNT (CDR1) and YYREEE (CDR2) are obtained from the germline V gene (reference sequence). From V the trimming removes 2 bases and from J it removes 9 bases, while the gene matches leave 18 bases of the junction unaccounted for.

Using the deep immunoSEQ assay, TCR CDR3 regions were amplified from genomic DNA by multiplex PCR. Extracted genomic DNA from each cell subset was spread evenly across all wells of several immunoSEQ 96-well plates, with each plate serving as a replicate. Each replicate PCR for sorted subsets received 200 ng genomic DNA, equal to tens of thousands of T cell genomes. Purified libraries were measured with a Qubit 3.0 fluorometer, size-checked on a Bioanalyzer 2100, and measured again with the KAPA Library Quantification kit. A separate single-read 150-cycle Illumina NextSeq 550 flow cell was used to sequence each immunoSEQ 96-well plate. The study's own analysis went as follows. Because the immunoSEQ output held only junctional sequences and lacked quality scores, the filtering could not match the filtering applied to full-length reads. To assign V/J genes and CDR3, sequences were annotated using PyIR, a Python wrapper for IgBLAST v1.9, with IMGT germline references. Reads were filtered out if the reads had weak V/J assignments (E-value above 1e-6), no CDR3, stop codons, out-of-frame junctions, or ambiguous translated residues. V3J clonotypes were defined by identical inferred V gene, J gene, and CDR3 amino acid sequence. Percentage overlap between repertoires was computed as shared unique clonotypes divided by the size of the smaller repertoire. Repertoire richness was assessed with RTK rarefaction, the Chao1 estimator, and Recon v2.1 estimates of unobserved clonotypes. For all TCRbeta clonotypes obtained by the gDNA method from a few donors, generation probabilities were computed with OLGA. TCRdb holds this immuneACCESS table with in-frame rearrangements only. Some clones are missing; in checked studies, unresolved V genes explain under half, and the rest has no known cause. V and J calls and clone size are copied from that table; D and trimming were computed from the DNA. The table for this sample lists fewer than 850,000 clones; 72% of them were counted only once. The top ten clonotypes cover about 2% of the sample.

The sequenced sample consisted of memory CD4+ T cells sorted from blood. The cell subset or site label, as the study defines it: CD45RA-negative fraction. The rearrangement joined TRBV5-4 to TRBJ2-3, and 7 bases in between align with TRBD1. The TCR originated in a woman aged 25 to 39 in good health. The CDR3 has the sequence CASSFEEERDWDRTQYF. The DNA sequence is as follows: TGTGCCAGCAGCTTTGAAGAGGAGCGAGATTGGGACAGAACGCAGTATTTT.